Presented here are 10 T cell receptor beta chains from one specimen sequenced in a study of cytomegalovirus exposure and HLA in healthy donors. PCR primers comprised 60 Vbeta and 13 Jbeta primers. Generated by immunoSEQ multiplex PCR, the TCRdb table keeps only in-frame clones and is missing some. The sample holds 90,000 to 130,000 clones, approximately 78% seen once. The sample was PBMCs. All receptors come from a man under 40 in good health and CMV-seropositive.

V and J are TRBV9 and TRBJ1-2; 8 nucleotides align to TRBD1. Germline V CDR1 and CDR2: SGDLS, YYNGEE. V lost 5 bases, J lost 2 bases, and 2 bases stayed unmatched. The CDR3 extends over 13 amino acids. CDR3 DNA sequence: TGTGCCAGCAGGAGGGACAGGAACTATGGCTACACCTTC. Its translation is CASRRDRNYGYTF.

V is TRBV19 and J is TRBJ1-5; D gene uncertain. CDR3 length: 15 amino acids. CDR1 and CDR2 from the germline V gene are LNHDA and SQIVND (reference sequence). The V end was cut by 5 bases, the J end by 0 bases, with 11 bases between. The CDR3 here is CASSPDAYSNQPQHF. The CDR3 DNA sequence: TGTGCCAGTAGTCCCGATGCGTATAGCAATCAGCCCCAGCATTTT.

The J gene is TRBJ2-4, the V gene TRBV5-1; D perhaps matches TRBD2 (5 bases). V dropped 0 bases and J dropped 6 bases, with 10 bases sitting between them. This CDR3 is 14 amino acids long. Per the germline V gene, CDR1 is SGHRS and CDR2 is YFSETQ. The CDR3 loop reads CASSLGHEGNIQYF. DNA for the CDR3: TGCGCCAGCAGCTTGGGGCACGAGGGAAACATTCAGTACTTC.

V is TRBV27 and J is TRBJ2-3; TRBD1 aligns across 8 bases. With V trimmed by 6 bases and J by 4 bases, 6 bases remained unmatched. Per germline, CDR1 MNHEY and CDR2 SMNVEV (reference sequence). The CDR3 runs 14 residues. The CDR3 here is CASRVQQGADTQYF. DNA of the CDR3: TGTGCCAGCAGGGTGCAACAGGGGGCAGATACGCAGTATTTT.

The CDR3 reads CASSSGGTGELFF. CDR3 coding DNA: TGTGCCAGCAGCTCAGGGGGCACCGGGGAGCTGTTTTTT. V gene TRBV11-3 combines with J gene TRBJ2-2, with 7 bases lining up with TRBD1. Unmatched junction bases numbered 0, after V lost 4 bases and J lost 4 bases. CDR1 SGHNT and CDR2 YENEEA come from the germline V gene. The CDR3 spans 13 residues. The variable domain in full, with the rest retrieved from reference TRBV11-3 and TRBJ2-2, is EAGVVQSPRYKIIEKKQPVAFWCNPISGHNTLYWYLQNLGQGPELLIRYENEEAVDDSQLPKDRFSAERLKGVDSTLKIQPAELGDSAVYLCASSSGGTGELFFGEGSRLTVL.

This clone was observed a single time. The chain links TRBV5-1 to TRBJ2-5; the D gene is possibly TRBD2 (5 bases). The DNA end lines up better with TRBJ2-7; the J call may be wrong. The CDR3 length is 13 residues. Germline assignment: CDR1 SGHRS and CDR2 YFSETQ. In nucleotides, the CDR3 is TGCGCCAGCAGCCTGAGGGAGAGCTACGAGCAGTACTTC. Translating gives CASSLRESYEQYF.

The rearrangement links TRBV19 to TRBJ1-5, with 8 bases identical to TRBD1. Germline V gene sequence: CDR1 LNHDA, CDR2 SQIVND (reference sequence). Trimming took 2 bases from V and 6 from J; bases not matched to a gene: 6. CDR3 length equals 15 residues. The CDR3, as DNA: TGTGCCAGTAGTATAACAGGGGGGCGCGGTCAGCCCCAGCATTTT. Protein product: CASSITGGRGQPQHF. The variable domain in full, with the rest retrieved from reference TRBV19 and TRBJ1-5, is DGGITQSPKYLFRKEGQNVTLSCEQNLNHDAMYWYRQDPGQGLRLIYYSQIVNDFQKGDIAEGYSVSREKKESFPLTVTSAQKNPTAFYLCASSITGGRGQPQHFGDGTRLSIL.

The chain employs TRBV27 and TRBJ2-5; TRBD1 agrees at 9 bases. The end of the DNA is better explained by TRBJ2-7, so the J call may be wrong. Germline assignment: CDR1 MNHEY and CDR2 SMNVEV (reference sequence). The CDR3 has 17 residues. The CDR3 loop reads CASSFQGGQGSSYEQYF. CDR3 sequence (DNA): TGTGCCAGCAGTTTTCAAGGGGGACAGGGTAGCTCCTACGAGCAGTACTTC.

The chain is built from TRBV11-2 and TRBJ2-1, with 14 positions matching TRBD2. Trimming cost V 4 bases and J 7 bases; bases outside gene matches: 12. The V gene's germline CDR1 is SGHAT and CDR2 FQNNGV. The CDR3 covers 18 residues. The CDR3 region is CASSSIPGLAGVVNEQFF. The CDR3 DNA is TGTGCCAGCAGCTCGATTCCGGGACTAGCGGGAGTGGTAAATGAGCAGTTCTTC.

The chain recombines TRBV5-1 with TRBJ1-2; a possible D gene is TRBD1 (6 bases). The CDR3 loop spans 16 amino acids. Deletions cut 0 bases from V and 0 bases from J, with 12 bases between. The germline V gene has CDR1 SGHRS and CDR2 YFSETQ. For the CDR3, the DNA is TGCGCCAGCAGCTTGGGTGCGGGGGCCGCTAACTATGGCTACACCTTC. This sequence encodes CASSLGAGAANYGYTF.